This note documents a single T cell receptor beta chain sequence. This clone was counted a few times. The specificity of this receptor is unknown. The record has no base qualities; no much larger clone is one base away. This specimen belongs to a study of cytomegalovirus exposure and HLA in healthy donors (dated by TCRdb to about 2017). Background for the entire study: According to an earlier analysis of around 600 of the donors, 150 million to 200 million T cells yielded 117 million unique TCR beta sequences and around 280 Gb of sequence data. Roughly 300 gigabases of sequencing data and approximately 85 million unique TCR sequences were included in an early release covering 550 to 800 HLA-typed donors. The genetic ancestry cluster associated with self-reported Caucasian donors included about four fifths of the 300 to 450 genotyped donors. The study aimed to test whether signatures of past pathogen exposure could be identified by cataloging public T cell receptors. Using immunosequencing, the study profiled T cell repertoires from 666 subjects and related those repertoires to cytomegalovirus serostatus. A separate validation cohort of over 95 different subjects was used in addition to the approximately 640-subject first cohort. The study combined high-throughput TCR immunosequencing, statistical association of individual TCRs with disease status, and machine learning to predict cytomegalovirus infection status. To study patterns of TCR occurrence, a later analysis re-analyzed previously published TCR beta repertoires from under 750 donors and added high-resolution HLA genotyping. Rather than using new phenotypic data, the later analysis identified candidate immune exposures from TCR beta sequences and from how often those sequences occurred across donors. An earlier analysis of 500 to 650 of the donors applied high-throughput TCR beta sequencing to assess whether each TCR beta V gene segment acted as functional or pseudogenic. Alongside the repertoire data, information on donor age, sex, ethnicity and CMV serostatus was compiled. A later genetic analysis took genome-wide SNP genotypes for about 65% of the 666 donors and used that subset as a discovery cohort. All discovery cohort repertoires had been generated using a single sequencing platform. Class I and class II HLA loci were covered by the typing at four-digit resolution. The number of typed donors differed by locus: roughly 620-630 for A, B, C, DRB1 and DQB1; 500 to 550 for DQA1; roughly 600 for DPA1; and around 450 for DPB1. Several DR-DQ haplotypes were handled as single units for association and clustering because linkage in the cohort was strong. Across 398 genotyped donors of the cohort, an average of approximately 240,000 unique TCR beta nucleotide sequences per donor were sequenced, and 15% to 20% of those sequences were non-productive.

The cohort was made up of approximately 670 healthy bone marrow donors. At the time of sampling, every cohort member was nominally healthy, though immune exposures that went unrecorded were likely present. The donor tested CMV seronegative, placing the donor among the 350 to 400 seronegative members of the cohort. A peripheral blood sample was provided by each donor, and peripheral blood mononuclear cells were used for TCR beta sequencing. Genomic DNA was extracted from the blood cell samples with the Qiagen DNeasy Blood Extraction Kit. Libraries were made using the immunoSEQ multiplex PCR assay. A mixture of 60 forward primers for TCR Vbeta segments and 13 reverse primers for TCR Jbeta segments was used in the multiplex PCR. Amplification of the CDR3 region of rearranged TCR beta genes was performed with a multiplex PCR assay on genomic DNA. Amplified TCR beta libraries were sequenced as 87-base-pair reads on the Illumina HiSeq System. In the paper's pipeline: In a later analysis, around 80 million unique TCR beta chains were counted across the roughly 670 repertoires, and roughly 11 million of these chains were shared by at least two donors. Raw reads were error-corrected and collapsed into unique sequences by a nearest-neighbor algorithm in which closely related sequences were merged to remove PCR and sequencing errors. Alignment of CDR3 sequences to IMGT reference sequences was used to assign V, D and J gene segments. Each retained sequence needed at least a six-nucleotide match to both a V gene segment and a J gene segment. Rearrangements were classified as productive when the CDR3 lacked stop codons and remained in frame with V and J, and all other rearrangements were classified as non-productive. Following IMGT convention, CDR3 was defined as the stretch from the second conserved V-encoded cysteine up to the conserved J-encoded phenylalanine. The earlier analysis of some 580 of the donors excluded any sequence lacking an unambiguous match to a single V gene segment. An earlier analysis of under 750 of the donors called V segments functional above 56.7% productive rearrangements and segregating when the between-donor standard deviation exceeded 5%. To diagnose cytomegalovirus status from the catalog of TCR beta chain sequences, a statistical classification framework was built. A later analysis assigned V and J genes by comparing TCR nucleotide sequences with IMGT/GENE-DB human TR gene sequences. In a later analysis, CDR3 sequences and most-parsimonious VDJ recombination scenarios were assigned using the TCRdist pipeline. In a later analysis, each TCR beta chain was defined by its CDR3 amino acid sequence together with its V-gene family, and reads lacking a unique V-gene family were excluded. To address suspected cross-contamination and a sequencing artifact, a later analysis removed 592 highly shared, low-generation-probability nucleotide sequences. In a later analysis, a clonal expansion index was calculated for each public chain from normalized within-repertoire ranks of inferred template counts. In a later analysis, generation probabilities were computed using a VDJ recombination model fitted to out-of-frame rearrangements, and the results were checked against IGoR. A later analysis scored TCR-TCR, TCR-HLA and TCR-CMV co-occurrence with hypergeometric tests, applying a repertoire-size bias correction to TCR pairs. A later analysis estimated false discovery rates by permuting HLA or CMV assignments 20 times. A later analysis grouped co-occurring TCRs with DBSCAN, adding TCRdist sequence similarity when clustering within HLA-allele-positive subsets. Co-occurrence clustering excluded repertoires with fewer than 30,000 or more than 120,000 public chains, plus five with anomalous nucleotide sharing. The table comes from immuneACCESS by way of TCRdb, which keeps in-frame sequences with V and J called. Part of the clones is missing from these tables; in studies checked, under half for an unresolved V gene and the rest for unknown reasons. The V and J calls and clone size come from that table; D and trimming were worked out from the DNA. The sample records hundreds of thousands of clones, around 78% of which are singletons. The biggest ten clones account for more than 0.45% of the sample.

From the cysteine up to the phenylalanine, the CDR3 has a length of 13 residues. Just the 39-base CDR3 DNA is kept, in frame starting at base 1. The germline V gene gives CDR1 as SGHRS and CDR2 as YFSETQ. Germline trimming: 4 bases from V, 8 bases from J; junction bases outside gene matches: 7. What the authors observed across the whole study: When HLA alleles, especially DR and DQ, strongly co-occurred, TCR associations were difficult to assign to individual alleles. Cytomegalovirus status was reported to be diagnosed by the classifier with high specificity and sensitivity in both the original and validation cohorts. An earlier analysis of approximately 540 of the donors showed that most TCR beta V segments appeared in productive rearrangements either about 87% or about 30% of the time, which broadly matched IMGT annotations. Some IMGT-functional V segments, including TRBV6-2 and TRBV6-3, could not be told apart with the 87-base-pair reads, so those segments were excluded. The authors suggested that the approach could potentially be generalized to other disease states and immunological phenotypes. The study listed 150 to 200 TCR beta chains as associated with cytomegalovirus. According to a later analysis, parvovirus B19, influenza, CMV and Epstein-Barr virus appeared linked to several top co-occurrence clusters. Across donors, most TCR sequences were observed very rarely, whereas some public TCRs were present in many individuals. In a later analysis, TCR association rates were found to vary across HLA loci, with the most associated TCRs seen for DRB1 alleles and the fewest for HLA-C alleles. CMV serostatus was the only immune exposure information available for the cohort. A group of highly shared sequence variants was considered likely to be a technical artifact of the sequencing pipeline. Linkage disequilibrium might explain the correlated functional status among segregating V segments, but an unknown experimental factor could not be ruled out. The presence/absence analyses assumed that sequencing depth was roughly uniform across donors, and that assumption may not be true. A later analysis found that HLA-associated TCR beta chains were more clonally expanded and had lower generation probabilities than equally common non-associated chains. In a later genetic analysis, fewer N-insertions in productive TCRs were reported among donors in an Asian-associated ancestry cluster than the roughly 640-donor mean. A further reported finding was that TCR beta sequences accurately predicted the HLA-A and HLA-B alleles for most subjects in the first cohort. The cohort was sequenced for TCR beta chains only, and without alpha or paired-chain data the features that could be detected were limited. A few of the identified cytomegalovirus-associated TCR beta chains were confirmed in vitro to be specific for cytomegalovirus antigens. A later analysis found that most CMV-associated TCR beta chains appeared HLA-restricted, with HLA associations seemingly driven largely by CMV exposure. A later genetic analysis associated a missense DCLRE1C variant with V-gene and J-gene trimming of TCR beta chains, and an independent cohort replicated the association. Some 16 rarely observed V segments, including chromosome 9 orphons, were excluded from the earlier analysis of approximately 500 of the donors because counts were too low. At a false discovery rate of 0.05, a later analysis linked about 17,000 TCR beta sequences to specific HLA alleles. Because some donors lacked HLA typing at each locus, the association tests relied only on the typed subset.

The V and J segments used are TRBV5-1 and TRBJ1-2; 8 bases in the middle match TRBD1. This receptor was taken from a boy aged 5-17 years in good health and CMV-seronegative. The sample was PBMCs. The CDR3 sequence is CASSPGQARGYTF. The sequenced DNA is TGCGCCAGCAGCCCGGGACAGGCGAGGGGCTACACCTTC.